This TCR beta chain was profiled in a study of CD8+CD57+ T cells in acquired aplastic anemia. The overall study: Quantities of DNA derived from sorted CD4+ and CD8+ cells averaged around 3 ug. Among healthy donors, CD4+ cells averaged about 11 million reads.

Whole-study results and caveats: Patients and controls were not found to differ significantly in CD8+ Simpson's diversity. Patients and controls shared some 30 CD8+ CDR3 sequences, highly expressed in patients.

This clonotype was counted ten times or more. The antigen is undetermined. Genomic DNA was employed as the template in profiling TCR beta VDJ and CDR3. From the reads, TCRdb called clonotypes with MiXCR, one entry per CDR3 protein. The sample has some 64,000 distinct CDR3 sequences, 50% to 70% seen once. The source material was sorted CD4+, CD8+, or CD8+CD57+ T cells (not recorded which) from PBMCs. This TCR came from a human donor in good health, serving as a control.

CDR3 nucleotides: TGTGCCAGCAGACAGGGGACCGGGGAGCTGTTTTTT. Its translation: CASRQGTGELFF. The chain joins TRBV27 to TRBJ2-2; 7 bases are shared with TRBD1. V was clipped by 6 bases and J by 5 bases; unmatched bases: 0. The V gene's germline CDR1 is MNHEY and CDR2 SMNVEV (reference sequence). The CDR3 covers 12 residues.